This entry concerns a single TCR beta chain. Its antigen remains unidentified. The data were taken from a study of cytomegalovirus exposure and HLA in healthy donors. Study-level findings and limits: Subsequent analysis showed first-cohort TCR clusters tending to co-occur in some 120 validation repertoires. Most observed TCR sequences were rare, whereas some public TCRs were detected in many donors. According to the study, around 180 TCR beta chains were cytomegalovirus-associated.

TCRdb keeps only in-frame clones here, not all; method: immunoSEQ multiplex PCR. The sample has approximately 160,000 clones, 65% to 90% seen once. The CDR3 length is 18 residues. V was cut by 3 bases and J by 3 bases, with 24 bases left in between. In germline, CDR1 is SGHTA, CDR2 FQGNSA. The sequence was obtained from a woman aged 18-35 years in good health and CMV-seronegative. What was sequenced was PBMCs. V is TRBV7-2 and J is TRBJ2-7; no clear D gene. The CDR3 DNA follows: TGTGCCAGCAGCTTGACGCCCTTACGAGTGGAGCTAAACTACGAGCAGTACTTC. Translation gives CASSLTPLRVELNYEQYF.